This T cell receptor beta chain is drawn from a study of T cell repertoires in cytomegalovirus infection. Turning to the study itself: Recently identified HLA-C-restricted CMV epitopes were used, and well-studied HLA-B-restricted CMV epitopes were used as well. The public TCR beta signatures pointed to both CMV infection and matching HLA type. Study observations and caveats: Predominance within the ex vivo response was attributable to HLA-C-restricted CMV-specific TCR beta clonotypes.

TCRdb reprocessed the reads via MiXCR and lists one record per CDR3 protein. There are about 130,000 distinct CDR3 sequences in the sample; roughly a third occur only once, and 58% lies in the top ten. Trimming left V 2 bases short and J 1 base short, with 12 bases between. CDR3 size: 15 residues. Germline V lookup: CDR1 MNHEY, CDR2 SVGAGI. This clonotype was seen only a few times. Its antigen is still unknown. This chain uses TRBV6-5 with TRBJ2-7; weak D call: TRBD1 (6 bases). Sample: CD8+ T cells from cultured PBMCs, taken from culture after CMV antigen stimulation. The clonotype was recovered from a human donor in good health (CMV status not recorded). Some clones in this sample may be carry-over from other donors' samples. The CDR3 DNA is TGTGCCAGCAGTTACACCCAGGGGTCTTCCTACGAGCAGTACTTC. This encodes CASSYTQGSSYEQYF.